This entry lists 9 T cell receptor beta chains sequenced from one sample in a study of blood T cell repertoires in COVID-19 (dated by TCRdb to 2020 to 2021). The receptor library was made with the immunoSEQ multiplex PCR assay. The clones in this table, taken by TCRdb from immuneACCESS, are in-frame only. Not every clone is retained; where verified, under half of the shortfall comes from an unresolved V gene, and the cause of the rest is unknown. For this sample the table gives 85,000 to 120,000 clones, of which approximately 92% were detected only once. The ten largest clonotypes hold 4.2% of the sample. Sequenced material: peripheral blood. The source of these receptors is a man younger than 30 with acute or convalescent COVID-19.

Regarding this clone: The missing conserved phenylalanine or tryptophan at the end of this CDR3 makes a read error likely. Because the CDR3's place on the DNA is in doubt, the DNA is left out and the CDR3 is given as listed by TCRdb. The CDR3 sequence is CASSDLDRE. This rearrangement joins TRBV25-1 to TRBJ1-5; TRBD1 is the table's D call, not checked against the DNA. The CDR3 totals 9 residues, both ends included. Germline V CDR1 and CDR2: MGHDK, SYGVNS.

This chain uses TRBV7-2 with TRBJ2-7; TRBD2 matches 8 bases. CDR3 length equals 13 residues. After removal of 10 bases from V and 2 bases from J, the junction contained 7 bases not matched to a gene. CDR1 SGHTA and CDR2 FQGNSA come from the germline V gene. The DNA for the CDR3 is TGTGCCACAAGTCGGGAGGGCACCTACGAGCAGTACTTC. This codes for CATSREGTYEQYF.

The CDR3 loop reads CASSLRNTGELFF. The CDR3 coding sequence is TGTGCCAGCAGTCTACGGAACACCGGGGAGCTGTTTTTT. V and J are TRBV12-3 or TRBV12-4 and TRBJ2-2; D remains ambiguous. The CDR3 extends over 13 amino acids. V gave up 5 bases and J gave up 1 base, with 5 bases separating them.

Written as DNA, the CDR3 is TGTGCCAGCAGTCGGGACAGGGGAAGGACAGATACGCAGTATTTT. It codes for CASSRDRGRTDTQYF. The chain carries TRBV2 and TRBJ2-3, with 10 bases that match TRBD1. CDR3 length: 15 amino acids. The ends lost 5 bases at V and 3 bases at J; junction bases unmatched: 5. Germline CDR1 and CDR2: SNHLY and FYNNEI.

The rearrangement uses TRBV19 and TRBJ1-4; 8 positions agree with TRBD1. The trim removed 7 bases at V and 8 bases at J, leaving 6 bases unmatched. The CDR3 covers 13 residues. CDR1 LNHDA and CDR2 SQIVND come from the germline V gene (reference sequence). CDR3 in amino acids: CASTRTGIEKLFF. The CDR3 region has the DNA TGTGCCAGTACTCGGACAGGGATCGAAAAACTGTTTTTT.

This chain links TRBV5-4 with TRBJ1-2; D gene ambiguous. V gave up 5 bases and J gave up 1 base, with 9 bases separating them. The CDR3 runs 13 residues. Germline lookup yields CDR1 SGHNT and CDR2 YYREEE (reference sequence). The CDR3 DNA sequence: TGTGCCAGCAGAATAGAAAGTAACTATGGCTACACCTTC. Amino acids: CASRIESNYGYTF.

The V and J genes are TRBV6-1 and TRBJ2-7, with TRBD2 matching 9 bases. The CDR3 covers 17 residues. In germline, CDR1 is MNHNS, CDR2 SASEGT. Germline trimming cut 2 bases from V and 4 bases from J; bases unmatched to any gene: 12. CDR3 DNA sequence: TGTGCCAGCAGTGAATCCCATCACGGGACTAGCTTTTACGAGCAGTACTTC. Protein: CASSESHHGTSFYEQYF.

This chain connects TRBV2 to TRBJ2-2; D unclear. Germline CDR1 SNHLY, CDR2 FYNNEI. The CDR3 has 13 residues. V was trimmed by 7 bases and J by 2 bases, leaving 8 bases between them. Written as DNA, the CDR3 is TGTGCCAGCATTGCGGTAAACACCGGGGAGCTGTTTTTT. As protein: CASIAVNTGELFF. Drawing the rest from reference TRBV2 and TRBJ2-2, the complete variable domain is EPEVTQTPSHQVTQMGQEVILRCVPISNHLYFYWYRQILGQKVEFLVSFYNNEISEKSEIFDDQFSVERPDGSNFTLKIRSTKLEDSAMYFCASIAVNTGELFFGEGSRLTVL.

The J gene is TRBJ1-6, the V gene TRBV5-1; 9 nucleotides agree with TRBD1. The CDR3 covers 17 residues. Germline V gives CDR1 SGHRS, CDR2 YFSETQ. V lost 0 bases and J lost 9; bases outside the gene matches: 10. Here the CDR3 DNA reads TGCGCCAGCAGCTTGGCCCGCGGACAGGGGAAAGGTTCACCCCTCCACTTT. It codes for CASSLARGQGKGSPLHF.